Listed here are 9 T cell receptor beta chains from one sample, sequenced in a study of OX40 agonist ivuxolimab in advanced cancers. Assay used: immunoSEQ multiplex PCR; TCRdb lists only in-frame clones, some missing. The sample yields tens of thousands of clones, roughly 77% seen once. This specimen consisted of CD4+ or CD8+ T cells sorted from blood, obtained in a trial of the OX40 agonist ivuxolimab. The receptors shown here come from an adult with an advanced solid tumor such as melanoma, head and neck, liver or kidney cancer.

The chain recombines TRBV10-2 with TRBJ1-5; D gene unclear. V was shortened by 3 bases and J by 6 bases, with 9 bases between the two germline ends. CDR1 is WSHSY and CDR2 is SAAADI in the germline V gene. CDR3 length equals 13 residues. CDR3 sequence: CASSDGLSQPQHF. For the CDR3, the DNA is TGCGCCAGCAGTGACGGGCTTTCTCAGCCCCAGCATTTT.

The J gene is TRBJ2-7, the V gene TRBV19; perhaps TRBD1 as D (5 bases). The CDR3 contains 13 residues. The V gene lost 5 bases and the J gene lost 7 bases, with 15 bases spanning the gap. Germline V gives CDR1 LNHDA, CDR2 SQIVND (reference sequence). CDR3 in DNA: TGTGCCAGTAGTCCCCGGACAAGCCAAGAGCAGTACTTC. Translating gives CASSPRTSQEQYF.

This chain uses TRBV7-8 with TRBJ2-7, with 8 bases aligning to TRBD2. CDR1 SGHVS and CDR2 FQNEAQ come from the germline V gene. There are 17 residues in the CDR3. The V segment lost 5 bases and the J segment 1 base; nucleotides outside the gene matches: 13. The CDR3 DNA reads as TGTGCCAGCAGCCACTCCCCGGGGGGGCCCCTTTCCTACGAGCAGTACTTC. It yields the protein CASSHSPGGPLSYEQYF.

CDR3 amino acids: CASSPDPTNQPQHF. The CDR3 region has the DNA TGCGCCAGCAGCCCGGACCCAACCAATCAGCCCCAGCATTTT. The chain couples TRBV5-1 to TRBJ1-5; the D is unclear. V shed 4 bases and J shed 3 bases, with 11 bases lying between them. This CDR3 has 14 residues. Germline loops: CDR1 SGHRS, CDR2 YFSETQ. Complete variable domain (other parts from reference TRBV5-1 and TRBJ1-5): KAGVTQTPRYLIKTRGQQVTLSCSPISGHRSVSWYQQTPGQGLQFLFEYFSETQRNKGNFPGRFSGRQFSNSRSEMNVSTLELGDSALYLCASSPDPTNQPQHFGDGTRLSIL.

The J gene is TRBJ2-1, the V gene TRBV2, with 10 nucleotides matching TRBD1. This CDR3 region has 15 residues. Germline CDR1 and CDR2: SNHLY and FYNNEI. Trimming at V came to 6 bases and at J to 5 bases, leaving 7 bases not matched to a gene. The CDR3 bases are TGTGCCAGCAGACCCGGGACAGGGGCGAACAATGAGCAGTTCTTC. It translates to CASRPGTGANNEQFF. The full variable domain, with the rest looked up from reference TRBV2 and TRBJ2-1, is EPEVTQTPSHQVTQMGQEVILRCVPISNHLYFYWYRQILGQKVEFLVSFYNNEISEKSEIFDDQFSVERPDGSNFTLKIRSTKLEDSAMYFCASRPGTGANNEQFFGPGTRLTVL.

V usage is TRBV10-3 and J usage is TRBJ2-5, with unresolved D. V gave up 10 bases and J gave up 2 bases, with 26 bases separating them. The CDR3 extends over 17 amino acids. Per germline, CDR1 ENHRY and CDR2 SYGVKD. The CDR3 DNA reads TGTGCCACGCGCTGGGCTATTTCGGGCAGACCACAAGAGACCCAGTACTTC. This encodes CATRWAISGRPQETQYF.

This clone has just a few counts. The rearrangement uses TRBV4-1 and TRBJ1-2; no definite D call. V was clipped by 4 bases and J by 8 bases, with 17 bases between them. The CDR3 spans 14 residues. The germline gives CDR1 MGHRA, CDR2 YSYEKL. The CDR3 DNA sequence: TGCGCCAGCAGCCTCGGCGCGGGAGGCTTGGGCTACACCTTC. Translation gives CASSLGAGGLGYTF.

The rearrangement uses TRBV5-5 and TRBJ2-7, with TRBD1 matching 7 bases. The ends lost 3 bases at V and 3 bases at J; junction bases unmatched: 6. The germline V gene encodes CDR1 SGHKS and CDR2 YYEKEE (reference sequence). This CDR3 is built from 14 residues. The CDR3 region is CASSSRQGLYEQYF. The CDR3 DNA reads TGTGCCAGCAGCTCGCGACAGGGCCTCTACGAGCAGTACTTC.

To note about this clone: Mismatch with germline at one junction end may stem from a read error. The V and J genes are TRBV7-7 and TRBJ1-4, with 7 bases that match TRBD1. The CDR3 contains 14 residues. Germline V gene data show CDR1 as SSHAT and CDR2 as FNYEAQ (reference sequence). The CDR3 DNA sequence: TGTGCTAGCAGCCCAGGGGGGACGAATGAAAAACTGTTTTTT. This sequence encodes CASSPGGTNEKLFF.